This paragraph reports one T cell receptor (beta chain). Its antigen has not been determined. There are no base qualities to consult, and no much larger clone falls within one base. V sheds 4 bases and J sheds 3 bases, leaving 3 bases between their ends. Taken from cysteine to phenylalanine, the CDR3 has 11 residues. Only the CDR3 DNA is retained, 33 bases long and in frame from the first base. CDR1 and CDR2, looked up from the germline V gene, are MNHEY and SVGAGI. Whole blood was collected in K2EDTA tubes by collaborating institutions according to the institutions' own protocols. For TCRbeta analysis, collaborator samples were shipped as frozen whole blood, as isolated PBMCs, or as DNA extracted from either sample type. The data derive from a study of blood T cell repertoires in COVID-19 (dated by TCRdb to the early 2020s). Some background on the complete study: Samples from collaborators originated in the United States, Italy and Spain and spanned both the acute and convalescent phases of COVID-19. A freely available public database, intended as a resource for researchers studying the immune response to SARS-CoV-2, is where the repertoires were released. Where available, HLA class I and class II types were obtained from metadata supplied by the sample provider rather than from assay-based typing. Deeply sampled blood TCRbeta repertoires from subjects exposed to, actively infected with, or recovered from COVID-19 were included in the dataset. Samples were obtained from the ongoing ImmuneRACE study (first 160 participants) and from some 1,300 subjects provided by 6 global collaborators. Sample metadata almost always included a de-identified subject ID, COVID-19 status, age in years and sex. The material from the prospective study consisted of cDNA or gDNA derived from T cells, B-cell-depleted T cells, or PBMCs.

The paper as a whole reports these results and caveats: The quantity of clinical and demographic metadata differed by source and by participant and was supplied without curation.

The immunoSEQ Assay, a bias-controlled multiplex PCR, was used to amplify TCRbeta CDR3 regions from genomic DNA. On the authors' methods: Within the assay, amplification of reference gene primers was used to estimate how many nucleated cells each sample contained. Sequence reads were collapsed and filtered to measure the absolute abundance of every unique TCRbeta CDR3 rearrangement. For each sample, productive Simpson clonality was calculated by taking the square root of Simpson's diversity index across productive rearrangements. TCRdb limited this immuneACCESS table to in-frame rearrangements with V and J called. A share of clones is missing; checked studies link under half to unresolved V genes, and the rest is unexplained. The V and J calls and clone size come from that table; D and trimming were worked out from the DNA. The sample table records about 68,000 clones; around 84% of these occur just once. Around 4% of the sample is taken by the ten largest.

The rearranged segments are TRBV6-5 and TRBJ1-1; the D gene assignment is ambiguous. The TCR originated in a man aged 45-65 years with acute or convalescent COVID-19. Material for sequencing was peripheral blood. The sequence in DNA is TGTGCCAGCAGTTCCTACACTGAAGCTTTCTTT. Translated, this gives CASSSYTEAFF.